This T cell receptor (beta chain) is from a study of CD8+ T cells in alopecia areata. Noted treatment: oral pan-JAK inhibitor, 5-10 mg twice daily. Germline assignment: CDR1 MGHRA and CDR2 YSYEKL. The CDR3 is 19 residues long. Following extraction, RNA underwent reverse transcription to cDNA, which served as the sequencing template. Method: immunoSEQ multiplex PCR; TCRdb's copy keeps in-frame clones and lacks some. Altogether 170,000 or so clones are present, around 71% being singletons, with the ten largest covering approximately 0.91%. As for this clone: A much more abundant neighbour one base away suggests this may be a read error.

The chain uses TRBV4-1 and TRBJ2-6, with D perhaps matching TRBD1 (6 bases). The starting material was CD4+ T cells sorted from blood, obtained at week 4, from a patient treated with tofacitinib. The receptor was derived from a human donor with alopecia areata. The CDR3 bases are TGCGCCAGCAGCCAAGAAATGGCGGTCAGGGGCTCTGGGGCCAACGTCCTGACCTTC. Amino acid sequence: CASSQEMAVRGSGANVLTF.